These T cell receptor beta chains were read from a single sample in a study of blood T cell repertoires in COVID-19. This table comes from immunoSEQ multiplex PCR, and its TCRdb copy is limited to in-frame clones, with some not included. The sample has approximately 270,000 clones; approximately 90% are singletons. The source material was PBMCs or T cells enriched from blood (not recorded which). The source of these receptors is a woman under 40 with acute COVID-19. CDR3s include the opening cysteine and the closing phenylalanine or tryptophan. Each record gives: CDR3 protein, CDR3 DNA, V gene, CDR3 length, clone size, J gene, D gene. The D gene is left open where the match is weak. Clone size is shown for a subset of rows, as once, few, many or a class of expanded clone.

cdr3_aa: CASSPGGSYNEQFF; cdr3_nt: TGTGCCAGCAGCCCCGGGGGGTCCTACAATGAGCAGTTCTTC; v_call: TRBV7-2; cdr3_length: 14; clone_size: -; j_call: TRBJ2-1; d_call: TRBD2
cdr3_aa: CASMGRGEAFF; cdr3_nt: TGTGCCAGCATGGGCAGGGGGGAAGCTTTCTTT; v_call: TRBV25-1; cdr3_length: 11; clone_size: few; j_call: TRBJ1-1; d_call: TRBD1
cdr3_aa: CASSPRGFRDDSPLHF; cdr3_nt: TGTGCCAGCTCACCCAGGGGTTTTCGGGATGATTCACCCCTCCACTTT; v_call: TRBV18; cdr3_length: 16; clone_size: -; j_call: TRBJ1-6; d_call: -
cdr3_aa: CASNPGLGLSYEQYF; cdr3_nt: TGCGCCAGCAACCCGGGACTAGGCCTGTCCTACGAGCAGTACTTC; v_call: TRBV10-2; cdr3_length: 15; clone_size: -; j_call: TRBJ2-7; d_call: TRBD2
cdr3_aa: CASSEQATMNTEAFF; cdr3_nt: TGTGCCAGCAGTGAACAGGCAACCATGAACACTGAAGCTTTCTTT; v_call: TRBV6-1; cdr3_length: 15; clone_size: -; j_call: TRBJ1-1; d_call: -
cdr3_aa: CASSPEREWDTDTQYF; cdr3_nt: TGTGCCAGCAGTCCCGAGCGGGAGTGGGACACAGATACGCAGTATTTT; v_call: TRBV6-2/TRBV6-3; cdr3_length: 16; clone_size: -; j_call: TRBJ2-3; d_call: TRBD2
cdr3_aa: CASSPSGDTYEQYF; cdr3_nt: TGTGCCAGCAGTCCGTCCGGGGATACCTACGAGCAGTACTTC; v_call: TRBV27; cdr3_length: 14; clone_size: -; j_call: TRBJ2-7; d_call: -
cdr3_aa: CASSQEETSGPTGELFF; cdr3_nt: TGTGCCAGCAGTCAGGAGGAGACTAGCGGACCCACCGGGGAGCTGTTTTTT; v_call: TRBV28; cdr3_length: 17; clone_size: once; j_call: TRBJ2-2; d_call: TRBD2
cdr3_aa: CASRTGLTEAFF; cdr3_nt: TGTGCCAGCAGGACCGGACTCACTGAAGCTTTCTTT; v_call: TRBV12-3/TRBV12-4; cdr3_length: 12; clone_size: -; j_call: TRBJ1-1; d_call: -
cdr3_aa: CASSSQGTGGGLWEQYF; cdr3_nt: TGTGCCAGCAGCTCACAGGGGACAGGGGGCGGTCTTTGGGAGCAGTACTTC; v_call: TRBV7-9; cdr3_length: 17; clone_size: -; j_call: TRBJ2-7; d_call: TRBD1
cdr3_aa: CATSRGGGSSSYEQYF; cdr3_nt: TGTGCCACCAGCAGAGGAGGCGGGAGCTCTTCCTACGAGCAGTACTTC; v_call: TRBV15; cdr3_length: 16; clone_size: once; j_call: TRBJ2-7; d_call: TRBD2
cdr3_aa: CAWSVQAGVETQYF; cdr3_nt: TGTGCCTGGAGTGTACAAGCGGGAGTGGAGACCCAGTACTTC; v_call: TRBV30; cdr3_length: 14; clone_size: -; j_call: TRBJ2-5; d_call: TRBD2
cdr3_aa: CASSLGIQGTNYEQYF; cdr3_nt: TGTGCCAGCAGCTTGGGAATACAGGGGACCAACTACGAGCAGTACTTC; v_call: TRBV5-4; cdr3_length: 16; clone_size: -; j_call: TRBJ2-7; d_call: TRBD1
cdr3_aa: CASSPFVSSGETYEQYF; cdr3_nt: TGCGCCAGCAGCCCGTTTGTGTCTAGCGGGGAAACCTACGAGCAGTACTTC; v_call: TRBV5-1; cdr3_length: 17; clone_size: once; j_call: TRBJ2-7; d_call: TRBD2
cdr3_aa: CASSLMHAGGETQYF; cdr3_nt: TGTGCCAGCAGTTTAATGCACGCCGGAGGAGAGACCCAGTACTTC; v_call: TRBV27; cdr3_length: 15; clone_size: -; j_call: TRBJ2-5; d_call: -
cdr3_aa: CASSIGGRDPFNEQFF; cdr3_nt: TGTGCCAGTAGTATAGGCGGGCGGGATCCATTCAATGAGCAGTTCTTC; v_call: TRBV19; cdr3_length: 16; clone_size: -; j_call: TRBJ2-1; d_call: -
cdr3_aa: CASSVQGYQPQHF; cdr3_nt: TGTGCCAGTAGTGTTCAGGGTTATCAGCCCCAGCATTTT; v_call: TRBV19; cdr3_length: 13; clone_size: -; j_call: TRBJ1-5; d_call: -
cdr3_aa: CASAAWDSIPRQGNQPQHF; cdr3_nt: TGTGCCAGCGCCGCCTGGGACAGTATCCCACGTCAGGGGAATCAGCCCCAGCATTTT; v_call: TRBV28; cdr3_length: 19; clone_size: few; j_call: TRBJ1-5; d_call: TRBD1
cdr3_aa: CASSRDRGSYNEQFF; cdr3_nt: TGTGCCAGCAGCCGGGACAGGGGGTCCTACAATGAGCAGTTCTTC; v_call: TRBV5-6; cdr3_length: 15; clone_size: -; j_call: TRBJ2-1; d_call: TRBD1
cdr3_aa: CASSVGTGYEQYF; cdr3_nt: TGTGCCAGCAGTGTAGGGACAGGGTACGAGCAGTACTTC; v_call: TRBV12-3/TRBV12-4; cdr3_length: 13; clone_size: -; j_call: TRBJ2-7; d_call: TRBD1
cdr3_aa: CASISSPGTSGNEQFF; cdr3_nt: TGTGCCAGCATCTCCTCTCCGGGGACTAGCGGAAATGAGCAGTTCTTC; v_call: TRBV11-2; cdr3_length: 16; clone_size: -; j_call: TRBJ2-1; d_call: TRBD2
cdr3_aa: CASSELPGQISTNEKLFF; cdr3_nt: TGTGCCAGCAGTGAGTTACCGGGACAGATATCAACTAATGAAAAACTGTTTTTT; v_call: TRBV6-1; cdr3_length: 18; clone_size: few; j_call: TRBJ1-4; d_call: TRBD1
cdr3_aa: CATSRGQGDNYGYTF; cdr3_nt: TGTGCCACCAGCAGGGGACAGGGGGATAACTATGGCTACACCTTC; v_call: TRBV15; cdr3_length: 15; clone_size: -; j_call: TRBJ1-2; d_call: TRBD1
cdr3_aa: CASSSSGQGAGQPQHF; cdr3_nt: TGTGCCAGCAGTTCCTCCGGACAGGGGGCAGGTCAGCCCCAGCATTTT; v_call: TRBV27; cdr3_length: 16; clone_size: once; j_call: TRBJ1-5; d_call: TRBD1